This T cell receptor beta chain is from a study of blood T cell repertoires in COVID-19 (dated by TCRdb to 2018 to 2021). Background on the whole study: The collaborator samples originated in the United States, Italy and Spain and spanned the acute and convalescent phases of COVID-19. The samples were drawn from the first 160 participants of the ongoing ImmuneRACE study and from roughly 1,300 subjects provided by 6 global collaborators. Where available, HLA class I and class II types were taken from metadata supplied by the sample provider and were not determined by assay-based typing. The material from the prospective study consisted of cDNA or gDNA derived from T cells, B-cell-depleted T cells, or PBMCs. The sample metadata nearly always contained a de-identified subject ID, COVID-19 status, age in years and sex. The repertoires were released in a freely available public database intended as a resource for research on the immune response to SARS-CoV-2. Subjects who had been exposed to COVID-19, were actively infected with it, or had recovered from it provided the deeply sampled blood TCRbeta repertoires that made up the dataset.

A single count supports this clone. Its recognized antigen is unknown. No qualities accompany the bases; no much larger clone lies one base away. The research as a whole found: The amount of clinical and demographic metadata varied by source and participant and was provided uncurated.

Collaborating institutions collected whole blood in K2EDTA tubes following their own protocols. For TCRbeta analysis, collaborators shipped samples as frozen whole blood, isolated PBMCs, or DNA extracted from either of those sample types. The immunoSEQ Assay, a bias-controlled multiplex PCR, was used to amplify TCRbeta CDR3 regions from genomic DNA. The source study handled its data this way. The number of nucleated cells in each sample was estimated by amplification of reference gene primers within the assay. Sequence reads were collapsed and filtered to measure the absolute abundance of every unique TCRbeta CDR3 rearrangement. For each sample, productive Simpson clonality was calculated as the square root of Simpson's diversity index over productive rearrangements. The immuneACCESS repertoire file appears here via TCRdb, limited to in-frame rearrangements. These files lack a portion of the clones; in checked studies, under half of the deficit traces to unresolved V genes, and the cause of the others is not known. V, J and clone size reflect that table, while D and trimming were determined from the DNA. The sample profile shows 250,000 to 350,000 clones; around 87% of them were found once. In total, the top ten clones hold roughly 4% of the sample.

Sequences were obtained from peripheral blood. This clonotype was obtained from a woman aged 50 to 60 with active or convalescent COVID-19.

CDR3 region: CASSVDRPPYEQYF. The nucleotide sequence is given as TGTGCCAGCAGTGTGGACAGGCCACCGTACGAGCAGTACTTC. The sequence joins TRBV28 to TRBJ2-7; TRBD1 lines up with 7 middle nucleotides. V ends up 5 bases short and J 4 bases short, with an unmatched junction base count of 8. The germline V gene yields MDHEN for CDR1 and SYDVKM for CDR2. The CDR3 goes from the cysteine to the phenylalanine over 14 residues. The only DNA kept is the CDR3, 42 bases in frame from the first base.